The clone carrying this TCR beta chain has a single count. The entry originates in a study of T cell changes during pregnancy in multiple sclerosis. Repertoires were generated with immunoSEQ multiplex PCR, while TCRdb's copy carries only in-frame clones and drops some. The table has about 16,000 clones, around 95% seen once; the top ten hold approximately 0.82%. The CDR3 consists of 14 residues. The V end lost 0 bases, the J end lost 5 bases, and 11 bases lay between the germline ends. CDR1 and CDR2 (germline): SGHRS, YFSETQ. The J gene is TRBJ2-5, the V gene TRBV5-1; the D gene is possibly TRBD1 (6 bases). The source of this sequence is a female donor with multiple sclerosis, enrolled in a pregnancy study. This specimen was peripheral blood, taken in the third trimester of pregnancy. CDR3 residues: CASSLEQGSETQYF. The DNA of the CDR3 is TGCGCCAGCAGCTTGGAACAGGGTTCGGAGACCCAGTACTTC.